This TCR beta chain was obtained from a study of shared clonotypes between healthy human individuals. Overall study: Donors had three CD4 naive, three CD4 memory, two CD8 naive and one CD8 memory plate apiece. Study-level points and caveats: Clonotypes shared by all four donors outscored non-shared clonotypes in generation probability. Larger richness was generally estimated for naive than memory subsets.

This table comes from immunoSEQ multiplex PCR, and its TCRdb copy is limited to in-frame clones, with some not included. Of 2 million to 2.5 million clones listed, approximately 95% were seen once; the top ten hold about 1.1%. A word on this clone: Its antigen is currently unknown.

The CDR3 is 14 amino acids. CDR1 and CDR2 (germline): MDHEN, SYDVKM. Trimming at V came to 6 bases and at J to 8 bases, leaving 11 bases not matched to a gene. Naivety among CD8 cells was defined by CD45RO negativity and positive CCR7 selection, thereby excluding terminally differentiated effector memory CD45RA+ cells. Each of the donors was a healthy adult who was HIV-negative and had not had a recent acute infection or vaccination. This sequence was found in a man younger than 35 in good health. Sequencing used naive CD8+ T cells sorted from blood. The chain links TRBV28 to TRBJ1-2; 8 bases are shared with TRBD1. The CDR3 DNA follows: TGTGCCAGCAGACCCCGGGCAGGGGGCGACGGCTACACCTTC. Translated, it gives CASRPRAGGDGYTF.